Described below is a single T cell receptor beta chain sequence and its context. Its specific antigen is unknown. Nothing much larger sits one base from this clone, and base qualities are not available. From the cysteine through the phenylalanine, the CDR3 covers 16 amino acids. Only the CDR3 DNA stays, 48 bases, in frame from base 1. CDR1 and CDR2 are read off the germline V gene (reference sequence) as MNHNY and SVGAGI. V is pruned by 4 bases and J by 2 bases, leaving 10 bases of the junction without a gene match. The sample is drawn from a study of technical replicates of blood from four donors (dated by TCRdb to 2015 to 2018). Library preparation was by the immunoSEQ multiplex PCR assay. TCRdb took this table from immuneACCESS and kept in-frame rearrangements with V and J called. Such tables lack part of the clones; where checked against another copy, unresolved V genes explain under half of the gap, and the rest is unexplained. Counted in this sample were 70,000 to 85,000 clones; 92% of them appeared once. The ten largest clones add up to roughly 0.27% of the sample.

This clonotype was sampled from a human donor in good health. The sample taken for sequencing was T cells isolated from PBMCs. The V and J genes are TRBV6-6 and TRBJ2-7, and 8 bases in between align with TRBD2. The nucleotides are TGTGCCAGCAGTTCCATCCGAACGGGAGGGGCCTACGAGCAGTACTTC. Its product reads: CASSSIRTGGAYEQYF.